These T cell receptor beta chains were read from a single sample in a study of beta chain features in type 1 diabetes. Measured with immunoSEQ multiplex PCR; TCRdb has only the in-frame clones, and not every one. The sample contains 200,000 to 250,000 clones, over 8.5% of which appear only once. Sequenced input: naive CD4+ T cells from blood. These TCRs come from a woman between 18 and 29 years old in good health. Each CDR3 is given with its conserved first and last residue. A D gene is named only where the DNA matches it firmly. Rows give clone size only sometimes, using once, few, many, or a class for an expanded clone.

V,J,size,D,CDR3,DNA
TRBV5-1,TRBJ2-7,NA,TRBD1,CASSQGQLYEQYF,TGCGCCAGCAGCCAGGGACAGCTCTACGAGCAGTACTTC
TRBV27,TRBJ2-5,NA,NA,CASSIGGRASETQYF,TGTGCCAGCAGCATAGGGGGACGGGCTTCGGAGACCCAGTACTTC
TRBV5-4,TRBJ2-5,few,TRBD2,CASSSPTSVEETQYF,TGTGCCAGCAGCTCGCCTACTAGCGTAGAAGAGACCCAGTACTTC
TRBV19,TRBJ1-2,NA,NA,CASKSNSYGYTF,TGTGCCAGTAAGTCCAACAGCTATGGCTACACCTTC
TRBV7-7,TRBJ2-5,once,TRBD1,CASSLGTGSETQYF,TGTGCTAGCAGCCTAGGGACAGGGTCGGAGACCCAGTACTTC
TRBV5-1,TRBJ2-1,NA,TRBD1,CASSLLTGGIGYEQFF,TGCGCCAGCAGCCTACTCACAGGGGGAATCGGGTATGAGCAGTTCTTC
TRBV5-1,TRBJ2-7,few,NA,CASSPSEASEQYF,TGCGCCAGCAGCCCCTCGGAGGCCTCCGAGCAGTACTTC
TRBV29-1,TRBJ2-3,NA,TRBD2,CSVSGTSTDTQYF,TGCAGCGTTAGCGGGACTAGCACAGATACGCAGTATTTT
TRBV28,TRBJ2-1,many,NA,CATFRDSYNEQFF,TGTGCCACGTTCCGGGACTCGTACAATGAGCAGTTCTTC
TRBV30,TRBJ2-5,NA,NA,CAWSVLKGTIQETQYF,TGTGCCTGGAGTGTACTTAAGGGGACAATTCAAGAGACCCAGTACTTC
TRBV11-2,TRBJ2-7,few,TRBD1,CASSSRQGALGEQYF,TGTGCCAGCAGCTCGCGACAGGGAGCTTTGGGCGAGCAGTACTTC
TRBV19,TRBJ2-1,few,TRBD2,CASSISWLAGKSSYNEQFF,TGTGCCAGTAGTATTTCTTGGCTAGCGGGGAAGAGCTCCTACAATGAGCAGTTCTTC
TRBV25-1,TRBJ1-1,NA,NA,CASSELTGAAAEAFF,TGTGCCAGCAGTGAACTAACAGGAGCCGCGGCTGAAGCTTTCTTT
TRBV19,TRBJ2-6,few,NA,CASSQDSPGANVLTF,TGTGCCAGTAGTCAGGACAGCCCTGGGGCCAACGTCCTGACTTTC
TRBV9,TRBJ2-1,NA,NA,CASSVVGVGPYNEQFF,TGTGCCAGCAGCGTAGTCGGGGTCGGCCCCTACAATGAGCAGTTCTTC
TRBV2,TRBJ1-1,few,NA,CASSLGWNTEAFF,TGTGCCAGCTCCCTAGGATGGAACACTGAAGCTTTCTTT
TRBV5-1,TRBJ1-1,few,TRBD1,CASSLEGGLNTEAFF,TGCGCCAGCAGCTTGGAAGGGGGCTTGAACACTGAAGCTTTCTTT
TRBV30,TRBJ2-7,NA,TRBD2,CAWSLYPRTSGLYEQYF,TGTGCCTGGAGTCTTTACCCCCGGACTAGCGGACTCTACGAGCAGTACTTC
TRBV7-2,TRBJ1-2,NA,TRBD1,CASSLGGTGVSNYGYTF,TGTGCCAGCAGCTTAGGAGGGACAGGAGTTTCTAACTATGGCTACACCTTC
TRBV19,TRBJ1-2,few,TRBD1,CASADRERGYGYTF,TGTGCCAGTGCTGACAGGGAACGTGGCTATGGCTACACCTTC
TRBV30,TRBJ1-2,few,TRBD1,CAWGQGPFYGYTF,TGTGCCTGGGGACAGGGGCCTTTCTATGGCTACACCTTC
TRBV1,TRBJ2-7,few,NA,CTSSQGQGLIEQYF,TGCACCAGCAGCCAAGGACAGGGGCTAATCGAGCAGTACTTC
TRBV6-1,TRBJ1-6,few,NA,CASTSGVGNSPLHF,TGTGCCAGCACCTCGGGGGTGGGTAATTCACCCCTCCACTTT
TRBV9,TRBJ2-3,NA,NA,CASSPRGDRNLDTQYF,TGTGCCAGCAGCCCCCGGGGGGACAGGAATCTCGATACGCAGTATTTT
TRBV5-1,TRBJ1-5,NA,NA,CASSSEGVNQPQHF,TGCGCCAGCAGCTCCGAGGGGGTCAATCAGCCCCAGCATTTT
TRBV28,TRBJ2-1,many,TRBD2,CASNGAGEGRNEQFF,TGTGCCAGCAACGGCGCGGGAGAAGGTAGGAATGAGCAGTTCTTC
TRBV10-1,TRBJ2-2,few,NA,CASSESSLHTGELFF,TGCGCCAGCAGTGAGTCTAGTCTACACACCGGGGAGCTGTTTTTT
TRBV5-4,TRBJ2-3,few,TRBD1,CASSLGSPGQVTDTQYF,TGTGCCAGCAGCCTGGGATCGCCGGGACAGGTCACAGATACGCAGTATTTT
TRBV5-6,TRBJ1-2,NA,NA,CASSGRSYGYTF,TGTGCCAGCAGCGGCAGGTCCTATGGCTACACCTTC
TRBV30,TRBJ2-7,few,TRBD1,CAWSGGQGTSYEQYF,TGTGCCTGGAGCGGTGGACAGGGGACATCCTACGAGCAGTACTTC
TRBV28,TRBJ2-2,NA,NA,CASSFLAGELFF,TGTGCCAGCAGTTTTTTAGCCGGGGAGCTGTTTTTT
TRBV5-4,TRBJ1-2,NA,TRBD1,CASSLGQGLGGYTF,TGTGCCAGCAGCCTCGGACAGGGGTTGGGTGGCTACACCTTC
TRBV7-9,TRBJ2-7,NA,NA,CASSDSWRDPYEQYF,TGTGCCAGCAGCGATTCGTGGCGGGACCCTTACGAGCAGTACTTC
TRBV2,TRBJ2-1,NA,NA,CASSGGVYQIHEQFF,TGTGCCAGCAGTGGGGGGGTTTACCAAATTCATGAGCAGTTCTTC
TRBV5-1,TRBJ2-5,NA,TRBD2,CASSPGQRGPQETQYF,TGCGCCAGCAGCCCCGGTCAGCGGGGCCCCCAAGAGACCCAGTACTTC
TRBV5-1,TRBJ1-1,few,NA,CASSSRGAGTEAFF,TGCGCCAGCAGCTCCCGGGGGGCTGGGACTGAAGCTTTCTTT
TRBV7-9,TRBJ2-1,many,TRBD2,CASSLVAGGNNEQFF,TGTGCCAGCAGCTTAGTAGCGGGGGGGAACAATGAGCAGTTCTTC
TRBV6-1,TRBJ1-5,NA,NA,CASSEGWGVNQPQHF,TGTGCCAGCAGTGAGGGATGGGGGGTTAATCAGCCCCAGCATTTT
TRBV7-2,TRBJ1-1,NA,NA,CASSLVGAYTEAFF,TGTGCCAGCAGCTTAGTGGGAGCCTACACTGAAGCTTTCTTT
TRBV2,TRBJ1-2,NA,TRBD1,CASSEGQAYGYTF,TGTGCCAGCAGTGAGGGACAGGCATATGGCTACACCTTC
TRBV29-1,TRBJ2-1,NA,TRBD2,CSVDPFGPAGGVNEQFF,TGCAGCGTTGATCCATTCGGCCCAGCGGGAGGGGTCAATGAGCAGTTCTTC
TRBV5-1,TRBJ1-1,NA,TRBD1,CASSLGQGAMNTEAFF,TGCGCCAGCAGCTTGGGACAGGGGGCGATGAACACTGAAGCTTTCTTT
TRBV18,TRBJ2-1,few,TRBD1,CASSPQGVSYNEQFF,TGTGCCAGCTCACCTCAGGGGGTGTCCTACAATGAGCAGTTCTTC
TRBV7-8,TRBJ2-2,few,NA,CASSLVPGVAGELFF,TGTGCCAGCAGCTTAGTGCCGGGGGTGGCCGGGGAGCTGTTTTTT
TRBV18,TRBJ2-1,few,TRBD1,CASSPVVGQNSYNEQFF,TGTGCCAGCTCACCAGTCGTGGGACAGAACTCCTACAATGAGCAGTTCTTC
TRBV11-2,TRBJ2-7,few,TRBD1,CASSPTGTGLNF,TGTGCCAGCAGCCCCACGGGGACAGGGCTCAACTTC
TRBV19,TRBJ1-1,NA,NA,CASSIGGQGSMAFF,TGTGCCAGTAGTATAGGAGGGCAGGGGAGTATGGCTTTCTTT
TRBV9,TRBJ2-1,few,TRBD1,CASSGQGPSARSYNEQFF,TGTGCCAGCAGCGGACAGGGGCCTAGCGCCCGCTCCTACAATGAGCAGTTCTTC
TRBV7-9,TRBJ2-3,NA,TRBD2,CASSLYLAGRTDTQYF,TGTGCCAGCAGCTTATACCTAGCGGGACGCACAGATACGCAGTATTTT
TRBV5-1,TRBJ2-2,few,NA,CASSASGLNTGELFF,TGCGCCAGCAGCGCCAGCGGGTTGAACACCGGGGAGCTGTTTTTT
TRBV2,TRBJ1-2,few,TRBD1,CASSEQGVAF,TGTGCCAGCAGTGAACAGGGGGTCGCCTTC
TRBV30,TRBJ1-1,few,NA,CACARGASTEAFF,TGTGCCTGTGCAAGGGGCGCGAGCACTGAAGCTTTCTTT